The entry below gives a single TCR beta chain sequence along with its context. Its antigen is not known. Time point indicated: blood 2 weeks post-SBRT. Stated treatment: 15 Gy SBRT to primary tumor, nephrectomy 4 weeks later. The patient's renal cell carcinoma had clear cell pathology. This entry is derived from a study of radiation and T cells in renal cell carcinoma. TCRdb's copy holds only in-frame clones and misses some; the assay was immunoSEQ multiplex PCR. The data show 100,000 to 150,000 clones, with approximately 80% seen just once and under 2.5% held by the top ten. Points from the study as a whole: No pretreatment tumor biopsies were available for baseline clonotypes. In blood, top tumor clones expanded by 2 weeks, shrinking by 4.

Unmatched junction bases numbered 6, after V lost 0 bases and J lost 6 bases. The CDR3 covers 17 residues. Germline CDR1 and CDR2: SGHTA and FQGNSA. This chain joins TRBV7-2 and TRBJ2-7; 15 positions agree with TRBD2. Sample: blood, taken from a patient whose treatment included radiotherapy and nephrectomy. The source of this sequence is an older woman with renal cell carcinoma. CDR3 sequence reads: CASSLALGLAGGGEQYF. CDR3 in DNA: TGTGCCAGCAGCTTAGCGCTGGGACTAGCGGGGGGAGGCGAGCAGTACTTC. The variable domain in full, with the rest retrieved from reference TRBV7-2 and TRBJ2-7, is GAGVSQSPSNKVTEKGKDVELRCDPISGHTALYWYRQSLGQGLEFLIYFQGNSAPDKSGLPSDRFSAERTGGSVSTLTIQRTQQEDSAVYLCASSLALGLAGGGEQYFGPGTRLTVT.